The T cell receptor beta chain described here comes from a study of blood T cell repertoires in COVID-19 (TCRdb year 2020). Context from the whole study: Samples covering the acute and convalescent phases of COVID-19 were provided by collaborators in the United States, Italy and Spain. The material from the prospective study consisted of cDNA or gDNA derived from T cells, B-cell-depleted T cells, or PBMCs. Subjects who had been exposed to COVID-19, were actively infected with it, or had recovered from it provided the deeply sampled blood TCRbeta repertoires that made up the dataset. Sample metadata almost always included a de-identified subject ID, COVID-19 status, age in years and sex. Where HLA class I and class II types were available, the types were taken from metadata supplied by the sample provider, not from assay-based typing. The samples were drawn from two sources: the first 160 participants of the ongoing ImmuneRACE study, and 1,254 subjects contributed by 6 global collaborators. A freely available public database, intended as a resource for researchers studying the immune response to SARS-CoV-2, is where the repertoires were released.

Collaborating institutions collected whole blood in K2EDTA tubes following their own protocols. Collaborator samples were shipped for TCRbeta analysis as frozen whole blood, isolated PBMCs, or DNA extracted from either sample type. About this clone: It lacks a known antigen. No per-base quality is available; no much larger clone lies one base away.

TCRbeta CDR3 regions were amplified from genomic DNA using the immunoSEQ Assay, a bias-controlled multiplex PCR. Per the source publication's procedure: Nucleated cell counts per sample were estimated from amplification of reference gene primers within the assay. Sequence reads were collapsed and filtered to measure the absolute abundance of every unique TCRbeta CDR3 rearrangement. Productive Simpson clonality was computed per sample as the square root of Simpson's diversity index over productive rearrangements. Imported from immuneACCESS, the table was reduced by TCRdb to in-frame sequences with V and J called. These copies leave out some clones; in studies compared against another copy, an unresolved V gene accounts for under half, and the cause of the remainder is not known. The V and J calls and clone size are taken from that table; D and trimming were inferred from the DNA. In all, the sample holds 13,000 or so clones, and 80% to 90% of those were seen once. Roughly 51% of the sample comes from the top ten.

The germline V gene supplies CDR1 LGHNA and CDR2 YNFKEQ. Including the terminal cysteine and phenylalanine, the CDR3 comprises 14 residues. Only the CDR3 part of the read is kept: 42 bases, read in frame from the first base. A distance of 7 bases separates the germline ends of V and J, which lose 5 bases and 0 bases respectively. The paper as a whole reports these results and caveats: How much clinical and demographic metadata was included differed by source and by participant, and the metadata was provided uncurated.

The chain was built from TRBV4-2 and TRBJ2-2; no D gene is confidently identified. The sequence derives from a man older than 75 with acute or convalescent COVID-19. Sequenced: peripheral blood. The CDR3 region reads CASSSDTNTGELFF. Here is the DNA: TGTGCCAGCAGCTCCGACACGAACACCGGGGAGCTGTTTTTT.